A selection of T cell receptor beta chains follows, all from one sample in a study of read filtering for tumor transcriptome and immune sequencing. Via MiXCR, TCRdb re-called the reads, giving one row per CDR3 protein. In the table there are more than 100,000 distinct CDR3 sequences, over 10% of which are singletons. The sequenced sample consisted of a population of CD138-negative cells sorted from bone marrow. The receptors derive from a donor aged 40 or over with multiple myeloma. Both conserved end residues are part of each CDR3. Fields, in order: clone size, V gene, D gene, J gene, CDR3 DNA, CDR3 protein. D genes are given only for firm matches. Part of the rows lack a size; the others show once, few, many or a class for expanded clones.

abundance: many; v_gene: TRBV10-3; d_gene: TRBD2; j_gene: TRBJ2-7; CDR3nt: TGTGCCATCAGTGAGAGGGGCGGGAGGGCCTACGAGCAGTACTTC; CDR3aa: CAISERGGRAYEQYF
abundance: -; v_gene: TRBV5-1; d_gene: -; j_gene: TRBJ2-3; CDR3nt: TGCGGCAGCAGCTTGGAGGGACATATCACAGATACGCAGTATTTT; CDR3aa: CGSSLEGHITDTQYF
abundance: many; v_gene: TRBV12-3/TRBV12-4; d_gene: TRBD1; j_gene: TRBJ2-5; CDR3nt: TGTGCCAGCAGTGCACAGGGGGCGCAGTACTTC; CDR3aa: CASSAQGAQYF
abundance: many; v_gene: TRBV5-1; d_gene: TRBD2; j_gene: TRBJ2-1; CDR3nt: TGCGCCAGCAGCCGCGGGGGGGGCAGGAGCTCCTACAATGAGCAGTTCTTC; CDR3aa: CASSRGGGRSSYNEQFF
abundance: many; v_gene: TRBV5-1; d_gene: -; j_gene: TRBJ1-1; CDR3nt: TGCGCCAGCAGCTTGGGGGGAGGGATAGGGATGAACACTGAAGCTTTCTTT; CDR3aa: CASSLGGGIGMNTEAFF
abundance: -; v_gene: TRBV5-5; d_gene: -; j_gene: TRBJ2-3; CDR3nt: TGTGCCAGCAGCGCCTATTCCCCTAGCACAGATACGCAGTATTTT; CDR3aa: CASSAYSPSTDTQYF
abundance: many; v_gene: TRBV9; d_gene: TRBD1; j_gene: TRBJ2-2; CDR3nt: TGTGCCAGCAGCGTAGCACTCGTGACAGGGCTGAGAACCGGGGAGCTGTTTTTT; CDR3aa: CASSVALVTGLRTGELFF
abundance: many; v_gene: TRBV28; d_gene: TRBD2; j_gene: TRBJ2-3; CDR3nt: TGTGCCAGCAGTTACGGGACTACCAATACGCAGTATTTT; CDR3aa: CASSYGTTNTQYF
abundance: many; v_gene: TRBV5-1; d_gene: TRBD1; j_gene: TRBJ1-2; CDR3nt: TGCGCCAGCAGCTGGGGACAGATACCTGGCTATGGCTACACCTTC; CDR3aa: CASSWGQIPGYGYTF
abundance: many; v_gene: TRBV3-1; d_gene: -; j_gene: TRBJ2-3; CDR3nt: TGTGCCAGCAGCCAAGTCCCCTTAGGGGATGTAGATACGCAGTATTTT; CDR3aa: CASSQVPLGDVDTQYF
abundance: many; v_gene: TRBV6-6; d_gene: -; j_gene: TRBJ2-1; CDR3nt: TGTGCCAGCAGTTACATGGGGGACGGTGAGCAGTTCTTC; CDR3aa: CASSYMGDGEQFF
abundance: many; v_gene: TRBV5-1; d_gene: -; j_gene: TRBJ2-5; CDR3nt: TGCGCCAGCAGCTTGAGTTTCGGAAGGGAGACCCAGTACTTC; CDR3aa: CASSLSFGRETQYF
abundance: many; v_gene: TRBV7-3; d_gene: -; j_gene: TRBJ2-1; CDR3nt: TGTGCCAGCAGCTCCCAGACTAGTTCTGAGCAGTTCTTC; CDR3aa: CASSSQTSSEQFF
abundance: many; v_gene: TRBV7-9; d_gene: -; j_gene: TRBJ1-1; CDR3nt: TGTGCCAGCAGCCCTGGACGGACGAACACTGAAGCTTTCTTT; CDR3aa: CASSPGRTNTEAFF
abundance: -; v_gene: TRBV28; d_gene: -; j_gene: TRBJ2-2; CDR3nt: TGTGCCAGCAGTTCGGACACCGGGGAGCTGGTTTTT; CDR3aa: CASSSDTGELVF
abundance: -; v_gene: TRBV11-2; d_gene: TRBD1; j_gene: TRBJ2-1; CDR3nt: TGTGCCAGCAGCTTAGCCGGGACAGGGGTTGAGCAGTTCTTC; CDR3aa: CASSLAGTGVEQFF
abundance: many; v_gene: TRBV7-2; d_gene: TRBD1; j_gene: TRBJ1-1; CDR3nt: TGTGCCAGCAGCCAAGACAGGGCGGCTGAAGCTTTCTTT; CDR3aa: CASSQDRAAEAFF
abundance: many; v_gene: TRBV11-2; d_gene: -; j_gene: TRBJ2-5; CDR3nt: TGTGCCAGCAGCTTAAACTCGGAGACCCAGTACTTC; CDR3aa: CASSLNSETQYF
abundance: few; v_gene: TRBV5-6; d_gene: TRBD1; j_gene: TRBJ2-5; CDR3nt: TGTGCCAGCAGCCCGGAGGGGACAGGGGCTCGGGAGACCCAGTACTTC; CDR3aa: CASSPEGTGARETQYF
abundance: many; v_gene: TRBV10-3; d_gene: TRBD1; j_gene: TRBJ2-5; CDR3nt: TGTGCCATCAGTGGGACAGGACAAGAGACCCAGTACTTC; CDR3aa: CAISGTGQETQYF
abundance: few; v_gene: TRBV19; d_gene: TRBD2; j_gene: TRBJ2-1; CDR3nt: TGTGCCAGTAGTATTGACCTTGGACTAGGCCGCGATGAGCTGTTCTTC; CDR3aa: CASSIDLGLGRDELFF
abundance: many; v_gene: TRBV5-1; d_gene: TRBD2; j_gene: TRBJ2-3; CDR3nt: TGCGCCAGCAGCTTGGTGGCTAGCGGGAGCACAGATACGCAGTATTTT; CDR3aa: CASSLVASGSTDTQYF
abundance: few; v_gene: TRBV5-4; d_gene: TRBD1; j_gene: TRBJ2-5; CDR3nt: TGTGCCAGCAGCATGGGACCTACGACAGGGGGTCAAGAGACCCAGTACTTC; CDR3aa: CASSMGPTTGGQETQYF
abundance: many; v_gene: TRBV7-2; d_gene: -; j_gene: TRBJ2-6; CDR3nt: TGTGCCAGCAGCTCTCCTTGGGGGGCCAACGTCCTGACTTTC; CDR3aa: CASSSPWGANVLTF
abundance: many; v_gene: TRBV6-1; d_gene: -; j_gene: TRBJ2-5; CDR3nt: TGTGCCAGCAGTGAAAATGGGAGGGAGACCCAGTACTTC; CDR3aa: CASSENGRETQYF
abundance: many; v_gene: TRBV29-1; d_gene: -; j_gene: TRBJ1-5; CDR3nt: TGCAGCGTTGCGGGAGACTCGGGGCCCCAGCATTTT; CDR3aa: CSVAGDSGPQHF
abundance: many; v_gene: TRBV5-5; d_gene: -; j_gene: TRBJ1-1; CDR3nt: TGTGCCAGCAGACCCACCGACCAGGGAGCTGTCACTGAAGCTTTCTTT; CDR3aa: CASRPTDQGAVTEAFF
abundance: -; v_gene: TRBV3-1; d_gene: -; j_gene: TRBJ2-1; CDR3nt: TGTGCCACCACGGGGAGCTCCTACAATGAGCAGTTCTTC; CDR3aa: CATTGSSYNEQFF
abundance: many; v_gene: TRBV12-3/TRBV12-4; d_gene: TRBD1; j_gene: TRBJ1-5; CDR3nt: TGTGCCAGCAGTACCCGGACAGGTCAGCCCCAGCATTTT; CDR3aa: CASSTRTGQPQHF
abundance: many; v_gene: TRBV7-2; d_gene: -; j_gene: TRBJ1-5; CDR3nt: TGTGCCAGCAGCTTAGCACACAGGGTGGGACGTCAGCCCCAGCATTTT; CDR3aa: CASSLAHRVGRQPQHF
abundance: many; v_gene: TRBV7-2; d_gene: -; j_gene: TRBJ2-3; CDR3nt: TGTGCCAGCAGCTTACCGGGGGGCGGCACAGATACGCAGTATTTT; CDR3aa: CASSLPGGGTDTQYF
abundance: many; v_gene: TRBV9; d_gene: TRBD1; j_gene: TRBJ2-3; CDR3nt: TGTGCCAGCAGCCGACAGCAGGGGGCTCGGACAGATACGCAGTATTTT; CDR3aa: CASSRQQGARTDTQYF
abundance: many; v_gene: TRBV9; d_gene: TRBD1; j_gene: TRBJ1-3; CDR3nt: TGTGCCAGCAGCGAGGGACAGGGTTACGCTGGAAACACCATATATTTT; CDR3aa: CASSEGQGYAGNTIYF
abundance: many; v_gene: TRBV6-2/TRBV6-3; d_gene: -; j_gene: TRBJ2-2; CDR3nt: TGTGCCAGCAGCCCAACTTTCACCGGGGAGCTGTTTTTT; CDR3aa: CASSPTFTGELFF
abundance: -; v_gene: TRBV21-1; d_gene: -; j_gene: TRBJ2-5; CDR3nt: TGTGCCAGCGGGATGGTCCGACAAGAGACCCAGTACTTC; CDR3aa: CASGMVRQETQYF
abundance: few; v_gene: TRBV18; d_gene: -; j_gene: TRBJ2-5; CDR3nt: TGTGCCAGCTCACTTAGGACAGTTGGGGAGACCCAGTACTTC; CDR3aa: CASSLRTVGETQYF
abundance: many; v_gene: TRBV9; d_gene: TRBD1; j_gene: TRBJ2-1; CDR3nt: TGTGCCAGCAGCAGGGGGCGAGATGAGCAGTTCTTC; CDR3aa: CASSRGRDEQFF
abundance: many; v_gene: TRBV14; d_gene: -; j_gene: TRBJ1-2; CDR3nt: TGTGCCAGCACCCGGGGGGGCGCCGGAGGACACGGCTACACCTTC; CDR3aa: CASTRGGAGGHGYTF
abundance: many; v_gene: TRBV20-1; d_gene: TRBD1; j_gene: TRBJ2-7; CDR3nt: TGCAGTGCTAACCCGGGACAGGGGGCCGGCGAGCAGTACTTC; CDR3aa: CSANPGQGAGEQYF
abundance: many; v_gene: TRBV28; d_gene: -; j_gene: TRBJ2-2; CDR3nt: TGTGCCAGCAGTTTGCATACTGGGACTTCATTCACCGGGGAGCTGTTTTTT; CDR3aa: CASSLHTGTSFTGELFF
abundance: few; v_gene: TRBV28; d_gene: -; j_gene: TRBJ1-3; CDR3nt: TGTGCCAGCAGCCTAGGATCCGGGGGGGGAAACACCATATATTTT; CDR3aa: CASSLGSGGGNTIYF
abundance: many; v_gene: TRBV7-2; d_gene: -; j_gene: TRBJ2-1; CDR3nt: TGTGCCAGCTTTGCCCAGGGGAGAGCCTACAATGAGCAGTTCTTC; CDR3aa: CASFAQGRAYNEQFF
abundance: many; v_gene: TRBV5-6; d_gene: -; j_gene: TRBJ1-4; CDR3nt: TGTGCCAGCAGCTTGTTCGGGCGGGATAATGAAAAACTGTTTTTT; CDR3aa: CASSLFGRDNEKLFF
abundance: -; v_gene: TRBV19; d_gene: -; j_gene: TRBJ2-1; CDR3nt: TGTGCCAGTAGTCCCATGACCAGCTCCTATAGTGAGCAGTTCTTC; CDR3aa: CASSPMTSSYSEQFF
abundance: many; v_gene: TRBV4-1; d_gene: -; j_gene: TRBJ1-1; CDR3nt: TGCGCCAGCAGCCAGGATATATCGGGAGTGAACACTGAAGCTTTCTTT; CDR3aa: CASSQDISGVNTEAFF
abundance: many; v_gene: TRBV5-6; d_gene: -; j_gene: TRBJ1-5; CDR3nt: TGTGCCAGCAGCTTGGCGGATCAGCCCCAGCATTTT; CDR3aa: CASSLADQPQHF
abundance: many; v_gene: TRBV20-1; d_gene: TRBD1; j_gene: TRBJ2-7; CDR3nt: TGCAGTGCCACCCGAGACAGGGGAACCTACGAGCAGTACTTC; CDR3aa: CSATRDRGTYEQYF
abundance: many; v_gene: TRBV6-5; d_gene: -; j_gene: TRBJ2-3; CDR3nt: TGTGCCAGCAGTTGGGGGACTTCCGAAAATACGCAGTATTTT; CDR3aa: CASSWGTSENTQYF
abundance: few; v_gene: TRBV12-3/TRBV12-4; d_gene: TRBD2; j_gene: TRBJ2-3; CDR3nt: TGTGCCACCGAACTAGCGGGGAGTAGCACAGATACGCAGTATTTT; CDR3aa: CATELAGSSTDTQYF
abundance: once; v_gene: TRBV21-1; d_gene: -; j_gene: TRBJ1-5; CDR3nt: TGTGCCAGCAGCAAATCTAACTGGCAGACGTATAGCAATCAGCCCCAGCATTTT; CDR3aa: CASSKSNWQTYSNQPQHF
abundance: many; v_gene: TRBV29-1; d_gene: TRBD1; j_gene: TRBJ1-1; CDR3nt: TGCAGCGTTCACCGGGACAGTGGTGCTGAAGCTTTCTTT; CDR3aa: CSVHRDSGAEAFF
abundance: many; v_gene: TRBV2; d_gene: -; j_gene: TRBJ2-1; CDR3nt: TGTGCCAGCAGTGAACGTAGGGGGTCGTCCTACAATGAGCAGTTCTTC; CDR3aa: CASSERRGSSYNEQFF
abundance: many; v_gene: TRBV3-1; d_gene: TRBD2; j_gene: TRBJ2-3; CDR3nt: TGTGCCAGCAGCCTCCGCGGGGCGGGGGGGCTTATAGATACGCAGTATTTT; CDR3aa: CASSLRGAGGLIDTQYF
abundance: few; v_gene: TRBV5-1; d_gene: TRBD2; j_gene: TRBJ2-2; CDR3nt: TGCGCCAGCAGCTTGCGGGCTAGCGGGAGTACCGGCGGGGAGCTGTTTTTT; CDR3aa: CASSLRASGSTGGELFF
abundance: many; v_gene: TRBV20-1; d_gene: TRBD2; j_gene: TRBJ2-5; CDR3nt: TGCAGTGCTAACTTAGCGGGGGGGCCTGAGACCCAGTACTTC; CDR3aa: CSANLAGGPETQYF
abundance: many; v_gene: TRBV27; d_gene: -; j_gene: TRBJ1-5; CDR3nt: TGTGCCAGCAGTTTTTCAGGATCACAGCCCCAGCATTTT; CDR3aa: CASSFSGSQPQHF
abundance: many; v_gene: TRBV2; d_gene: -; j_gene: TRBJ2-5; CDR3nt: TGTGCCAGCAGTGAGTCGGTACCCCAAGAGACCCAGTACTTC; CDR3aa: CASSESVPQETQYF
abundance: many; v_gene: TRBV7-2; d_gene: TRBD2; j_gene: TRBJ2-1; CDR3nt: TGTGCCAGCAGCTTAGACTCCCCGGGGAGCGGGGGATCCTACAATGAGCAGTTCTTC; CDR3aa: CASSLDSPGSGGSYNEQFF
abundance: few; v_gene: TRBV12-3/TRBV12-4; d_gene: -; j_gene: TRBJ1-3; CDR3nt: TGTGCCAGCAGCCTTTGGACGCCTTCCCCCAATCCTGGAAACACCATATATTTT; CDR3aa: CASSLWTPSPNPGNTIYF
abundance: many; v_gene: TRBV12-5; d_gene: TRBD1; j_gene: TRBJ1-1; CDR3nt: TGTGCTAGTGCCCGGACAGGGGGCGCAGATTGGGACACTGAAGCTTTCTTT; CDR3aa: CASARTGGADWDTEAFF